These 21 T cell receptor beta chains were sequenced from one sample in a study of CD8 T cells in ankylosing spondylitis. TCRdb called the 5' RACE reads again in MiXCR, with one record for every CDR3 protein. This table has fewer than 200,000 distinct CDR3 sequences, about 20% appearing once. Sequencing was done on a sample of blood, either unsorted or a sorted T cell fraction (not recorded which). These receptors all stem from a male donor aged 5-30 years with ankylosing spondylitis or in good health (not recorded which).

This clonotype was observed at least ten times. CDR3 region: CASRPTGTVGETQYF. As DNA, the CDR3 is TGTGCCAGCAGGCCCACCGGGACAGTGGGTGAGACCCAGTACTTC. V gene TRBV6-5 combines with J gene TRBJ2-5; TRBD1 aligns across 7 bases. J was trimmed by 5 bases and V by 6 bases; bases with no gene match: 12. The CDR3 is 15 amino acids. Germline lookup yields CDR1 MNHEY and CDR2 SVGAGI.

V usage is TRBV6-2 or TRBV6-3 and J usage is TRBJ1-2; 9 bases line up with TRBD1. Trimming removed 6 bases from V and 7 bases from J; junction bases left unmatched: 6. The CDR3 runs 13 residues. Germline V gene data show CDR1 as MNHEY and CDR2 as SVGEGT. The CDR3, as DNA: TGTGCCAGCAGCCGACAGGGGGTCTTTGGCTACACCTTC. Amino acid sequence: CASSRQGVFGYTF.

This clonotype was counted at least ten times. The rearrangement joins TRBV6-2 or TRBV6-3 to TRBJ2-7, with 7 positions matching TRBD1. J gave up 0 bases and V 4 bases, and 18 bases lay outside the gene matches. CDR1 is MNHEY and CDR2 is SVGEGT in the germline V gene. This CDR3 is built from 19 residues. Written as DNA, the CDR3 is TGTGCCAGCAGTTCTCCAACCAGGGGGACCCCCAAGACCTCCTACGAGCAGTACTTC. Translation: CASSSPTRGTPKTSYEQYF.

This clonotype was counted only a few times. The chain carries TRBV20-1 and TRBJ2-7; 12 bases fit TRBD2. V gave up 3 bases and J gave up 4 bases; unmatched junction bases: 10. The CDR3 is made up of 16 amino acids. Germline V gene lookup returns CDR1 DFQATT and CDR2 SNEGSKA (reference sequence). CDR3 sequence reads: CSASPLAGGVWYEQYF. The DNA of the CDR3 is TGCAGTGCTAGTCCACTAGCGGGAGGTGTATGGTACGAGCAGTACTTC.

This clonotype occurred many times. The J gene is TRBJ2-1, the V gene TRBV2; 10 bases fit TRBD2. The CDR3 runs 13 residues. Trimming took 6 bases from V and 9 from J; bases not matched to a gene: 5. Germline assignment: CDR1 SNHLY and CDR2 FYNNEI. CDR3 coding DNA: TGTGCCAGCAGACTAGCGGGATGGGGTGAGCAGTTCTTC. Protein product: CASRLAGWGEQFF.

This clonotype has at least ten counts. The V call is TRBV28, the J call TRBJ2-4; possibly TRBD2 for D (6 bases). V was clipped by 7 bases and J by 4 bases, with 11 bases between them. The CDR3 covers 13 residues. The germline V gene has CDR1 MDHEN and CDR2 SYDVKM. The CDR3 sequence: CASKWGEKNIQYF. CDR3 in DNA: TGTGCCAGCAAGTGGGGGGAAAAAAACATTCAGTACTTC.

The gene calls are TRBV3-1 and TRBJ2-2; possibly TRBD1 for D (6 bases). The CDR3 contains 15 residues. The V end was cut by 2 bases, the J end by 2 bases, with 9 bases between. In germline, CDR1 is LGHDT, CDR2 YNNKEL (reference sequence). The CDR3 nucleotides read TGTGCCAGCAGCCAAAGGGGACAAAACACCGGGGAGCTGTTTTTT. Protein sequence: CASSQRGQNTGELFF.

This clonotype was counted ten times or more. The chain recombines TRBV7-7 with TRBJ2-3; no definite D call. The CDR3 loop spans 13 amino acids. CDR1 is SSHAT and CDR2 is FNYEAQ in the germline V gene (reference sequence). Trimming removed 2 bases at V and 5 bases at J, with 8 bases between. The CDR3 nucleotides read TGTGCCAGCAGCTTACAGATCAAAGATACGCAGTATTTT. Protein: CASSLQIKDTQYF.

This clonotype was detected ten times or more. The gene calls are TRBV5-1 and TRBJ1-6; no firm D call. The CDR3 spans 16 residues. The germline CDR1 and CDR2 sequences are SGHRS and YFSETQ. V was cut by 5 bases and J by 9 bases, with 21 bases left in between. In nucleotides, the CDR3 is TGCGCCAGCAGTACCGACGGGTCCCCTTCGGGTTCACCCCTCCACTTT. Its translation: CASSTDGSPSGSPLHF.

The V gene is TRBV7-9, the J gene TRBJ2-5; D perhaps matches TRBD2 (7 bases). The CDR3 has 14 residues. Germline V lookup: CDR1 SEHNR, CDR2 FQNEAQ (reference sequence). Between the trimmed V and J ends, which lost 4 bases and 3 bases, there was a span of 12 bases. The CDR3, as DNA: TGTGCCAGCAGCTCTCGGGGGGCCGAAGAGACCCAGTACTTC. Its translation is CASSSRGAEETQYF. Full variable domain (remainder filled in from reference TRBV7-9 and TRBJ2-5): DTGVSQNPRHKITKRGQNVTFRCDPISEHNRLYWYRQTLGQGPEFLTYFQNEAQLEKSRLLSDRFSAERPKGSFSTLEIQRTEQGDSAMYLCASSSRGAEETQYFGPGTRLLVL.

This clonotype occurred many times. The chain couples TRBV12-3 or TRBV12-4 to TRBJ2-1, with 8 bases matching TRBD2. The J segment lost 7 bases and the V segment lost 6 bases, leaving 8 bases of the junction unmatched. CDR3 length: 14 amino acids. The chain's CDR3 is CASSVSGAVNEQFF. CDR3 DNA: TGTGCCAGCAGCGTTAGCGGGGCCGTTAATGAGCAGTTCTTC.

This clonotype was counted at least ten times. The V call is TRBV6-5, the J call TRBJ1-1; no definite D call. There are 13 residues in the CDR3. Trimming took off 6 bases at V and 7 bases at J, with 15 bases between the two ends. Germline V gene sequence: CDR1 MNHEY, CDR2 SVGAGI. The CDR3 nucleotides read TGTGCCAGCAGACCCTTCCCCTCTAATGAAGCTTTCTTT. It yields the protein CASRPFPSNEAFF.

Many counts were recorded for this clonotype. The rearrangement joins TRBV7-2 to TRBJ2-2; TRBD1 is a possible D gene (5 bases). The CDR3 is 20 amino acids. Germline assignment: CDR1 SGHTA and CDR2 FQGNSA. Trimming shortened V by 2 bases and J by 0 bases, and 22 bases separated the two germline ends. CDR3 in DNA: TGTGCCAGCAGCTTACGCTGGTTAGGAGTGGGGCACCCGAACACCGGGGAGCTGTTTTTT. It is translated as CASSLRWLGVGHPNTGELFF.

There are many counts of this clonotype. The rearrangement links TRBV10-2 to TRBJ2-7, with 7 bases fitting TRBD1. This CDR3 contains 13 residues. Unmatched junction bases numbered 6, after V lost 3 bases and J lost 7 bases. Per germline, CDR1 WSHSY and CDR2 SAAADI. CDR3 in amino acids: CASSDLKGQEQYV. CDR3 coding DNA: TGCGCCAGCAGTGACTTAAAGGGACAGGAGCAGTACGTC.

The chain employs TRBV7-9 and TRBJ2-2, with TRBD2 identical over 8 bases. Germline CDR1 is SEHNR and CDR2 is FQNEAQ (reference sequence). V trimming: 5 bases; J trimming: 6 bases; junction bases outside the gene matches: 11. The CDR3 has 16 residues. The CDR3 DNA sequence: TGTGCCAGCAGCAGGCGAGCGGGAGTCAGTCCCGGGGAGCTGTTTTTT. Residues: CASSRRAGVSPGELFF.

In this sample, this clonotype turned up many times. The CDR3 loop reads CASSLGTGEDTQYF. The CDR3 region has the DNA TGCGCCAGCAGCTTGGGGACAGGGGAGGATACGCAGTATTTT. The V gene is TRBV5-1, the J gene TRBJ2-3, with 9 bases identical to TRBD1. The CDR3 has 14 amino acids. Trimming removed 0 bases from V and 6 bases from J; junction bases left unmatched: 2. Germline values: CDR1 SGHRS, CDR2 YFSETQ.

This clonotype was seen repeatedly, ten times or more. For the CDR3, the DNA is TGTGCCAGCAGCCAACAGCGACGCACAGATACGCAGTATTTT. It is translated as CASSQQRRTDTQYF. This rearrangement joins TRBV14 to TRBJ2-3; D gene unclear. The germline CDR1 and CDR2 sequences are SGHDN and FVKESK. Deletions cut 2 bases from V and 1 base from J, with 7 bases between. There are 14 residues in the CDR3.

This clonotype was recorded many times. The V and J genes are TRBV7-9 and TRBJ2-1; D possibly corresponds to TRBD2 (6 bases). The CDR3 is 15 residues long. Trimming cost V 5 bases and J 8 bases, with 19 bases left between them. Germline values: CDR1 SEHNR, CDR2 FQNEAQ (reference sequence). As DNA, the CDR3 is TGTGCCAGCAGCGAGAGACTAGAGTTACTATATGAGCAGTTCTTC. Amino acids: CASSERLELLYEQFF.

The chain uses TRBV6-1 and TRBJ2-2; D might be TRBD1 or TRBD2, each matching 5 bases. Trimming removed 11 bases at V and 0 bases at J, with 7 bases between. Germline V gene sequence: CDR1 MNHNS, CDR2 SASEGT. The CDR3 consists of 12 residues. The CDR3 nucleotides are TGTGCCGGGGGACCGAACACCGGGGAGCTGTTTTTT. Encoded protein: CAGGPNTGELFF.

There are many counts of this clonotype. The chain joins TRBV29-1 to TRBJ2-5; no definite D call. Germline V gene sequence: CDR1 SQVTM, CDR2 ANQGSEA. This CDR3 spans 13 amino acids. V dropped 4 bases and J dropped 3 bases, with 12 bases sitting between them. The CDR3 DNA follows: TGCAGCGTTGTGCGGCAGAACAAAGAGACCCAGTACTTC. It translates to CSVVRQNKETQYF.

The table lists this clonotype with a few counts. The chain uses TRBV18 and TRBJ2-7; 12 bases align to TRBD2. The CDR3 has 16 residues. Germline CDR1 is KGHSH and CDR2 is LQKENI. V lost 5 bases to trimming and J lost 6 bases; unmatched junction nucleotides: 11. CDR3: CASSGWTSGTWSEQYF. CDR3 DNA: TGTGCCAGCTCAGGCTGGACTAGCGGGACTTGGTCCGAGCAGTACTTC.